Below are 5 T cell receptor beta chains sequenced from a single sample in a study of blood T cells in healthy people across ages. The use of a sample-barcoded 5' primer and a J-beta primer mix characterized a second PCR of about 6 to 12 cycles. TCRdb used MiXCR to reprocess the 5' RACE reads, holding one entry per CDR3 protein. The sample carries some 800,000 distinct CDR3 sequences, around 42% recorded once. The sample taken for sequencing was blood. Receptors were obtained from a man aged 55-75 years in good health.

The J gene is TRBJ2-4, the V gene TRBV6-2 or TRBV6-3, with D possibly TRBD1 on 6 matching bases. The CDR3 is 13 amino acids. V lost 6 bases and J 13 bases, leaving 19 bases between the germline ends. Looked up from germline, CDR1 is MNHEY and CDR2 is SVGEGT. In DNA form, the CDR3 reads TGTGCCAGCAGGACGACAGGCCTCAATGAGCAGTACTTC. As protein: CASRTTGLNEQYF.

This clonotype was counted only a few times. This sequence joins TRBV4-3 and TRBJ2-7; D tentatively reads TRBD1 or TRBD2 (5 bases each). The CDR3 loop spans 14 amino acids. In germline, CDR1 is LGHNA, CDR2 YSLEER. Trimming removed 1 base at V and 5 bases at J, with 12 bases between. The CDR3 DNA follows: TGCGCCAGCAGCCAAGGTGGGGGAAACGACGAGCAGTACTTC. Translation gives CASSQGGGNDEQYF.

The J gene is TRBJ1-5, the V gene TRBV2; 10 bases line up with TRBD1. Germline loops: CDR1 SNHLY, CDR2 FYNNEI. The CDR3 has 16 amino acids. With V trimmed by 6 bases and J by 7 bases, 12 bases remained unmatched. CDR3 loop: CASSTRGQGIFQPQHF. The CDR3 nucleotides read TGTGCCAGCAGCACTCGGGGACAGGGGATCTTCCAGCCCCAGCATTTT. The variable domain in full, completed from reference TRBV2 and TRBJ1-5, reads EPEVTQTPSHQVTQMGQEVILRCVPISNHLYFYWYRQILGQKVEFLVSFYNNEISEKSEIFDDQFSVERPDGSNFTLKIRSTKLEDSAMYFCASSTRGQGIFQPQHFGDGTRLSIL.

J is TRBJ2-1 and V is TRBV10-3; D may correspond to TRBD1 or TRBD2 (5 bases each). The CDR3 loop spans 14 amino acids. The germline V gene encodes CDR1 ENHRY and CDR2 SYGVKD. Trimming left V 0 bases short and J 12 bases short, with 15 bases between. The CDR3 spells CAISESMRVRGQFF. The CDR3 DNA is TGTGCCATCAGTGAGTCTATGCGGGTAAGGGGGCAGTTCTTC.

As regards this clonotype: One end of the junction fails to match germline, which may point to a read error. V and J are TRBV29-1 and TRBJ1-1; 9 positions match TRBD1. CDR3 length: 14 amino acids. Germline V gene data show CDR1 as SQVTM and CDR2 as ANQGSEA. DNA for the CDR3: TGCGGCGTTGACGGGGACAGGGTGAACACTGAAGCTTTCTTT. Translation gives CGVDGDRVNTEAFF. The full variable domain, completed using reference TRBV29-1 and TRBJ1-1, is SAVISQKPSRDICQRGTSLTIQCQVDSQVTMMFWYRQQPGQSLTLIATANQGSEATYESGFVIDKFPISRPNLTFSTLTVSNMSPEDSSIYLCGVDGDRVNTEAFFGQGTRLTVV.